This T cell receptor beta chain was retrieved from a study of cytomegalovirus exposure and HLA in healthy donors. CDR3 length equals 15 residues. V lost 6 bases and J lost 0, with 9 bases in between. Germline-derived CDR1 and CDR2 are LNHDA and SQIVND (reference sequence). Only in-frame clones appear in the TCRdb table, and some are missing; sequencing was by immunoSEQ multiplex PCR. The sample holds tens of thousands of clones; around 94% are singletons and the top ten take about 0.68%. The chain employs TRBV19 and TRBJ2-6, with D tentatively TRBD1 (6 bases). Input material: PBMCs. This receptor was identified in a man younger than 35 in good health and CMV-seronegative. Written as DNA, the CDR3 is TGTGCCAGTAGGCGACAGGACTCTGGGGCCAACGTCCTGACTTTC. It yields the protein CASRRQDSGANVLTF.